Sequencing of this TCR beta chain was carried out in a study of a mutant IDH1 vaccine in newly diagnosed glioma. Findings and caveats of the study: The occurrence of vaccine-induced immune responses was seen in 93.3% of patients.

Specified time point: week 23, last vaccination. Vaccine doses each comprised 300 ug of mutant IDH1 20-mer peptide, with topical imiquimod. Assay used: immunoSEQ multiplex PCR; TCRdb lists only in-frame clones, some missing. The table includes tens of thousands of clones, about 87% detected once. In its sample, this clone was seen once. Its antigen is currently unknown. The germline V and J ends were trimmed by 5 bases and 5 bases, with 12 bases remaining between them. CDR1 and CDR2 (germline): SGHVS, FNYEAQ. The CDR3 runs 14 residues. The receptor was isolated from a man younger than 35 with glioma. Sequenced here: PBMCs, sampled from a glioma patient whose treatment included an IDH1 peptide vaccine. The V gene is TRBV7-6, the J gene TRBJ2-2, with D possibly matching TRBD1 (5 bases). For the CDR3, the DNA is TGTGCCAGCAGCCGACAGTCCTATACCGGGGAGCTGTTTTTT. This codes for CASSRQSYTGELFF.